Shown below are 23 T cell receptor beta chains from a single sample sequenced in a study of vaccination effects on CD4 cells after COVID-19. Clones were read by immunoSEQ multiplex PCR, and TCRdb kept only the in-frame ones, dropping some. The top ten clones hold 7% to 8% of a sample with about 40,000 clones, around 73% of them seen once. The antigens of these receptors remain unknown. At the end of 9 to 11 days of culture, CD4+ T cells were isolated. Either the mRNA-1273 or the BNT162b2 vaccine was given to participants as two doses. This specimen consisted of CD4+ T cells from PBMCs cultured without peptide, obtained after COVID-19 vaccination. The source of these receptors is a human donor who received a COVID-19 vaccine.

This clone has only one observation. This chain links TRBV5-1 with TRBJ1-2; the D gene is possibly TRBD1 (5 bases). CDR1 SGHRS and CDR2 YFSETQ come from the germline V gene. The CDR3 is 14 residues long. V lost 0 bases and J lost 2, with 8 bases in between. CDR3 nucleotides: TGCGCCAGCAGCTTGGAGACAGCGAACTATGGCTACACCTTC. Its protein is CASSLETANYGYTF.

The CDR3 DNA sequence: TGTGCCAGCGGACTGAACACCGGGGAGCTGTTTTTT. It is translated as CASGLNTGELFF. The genes are TRBV28 and TRBJ2-2, with a weak D call TRBD2 (5 bases). The CDR3 extends over 12 amino acids. The germline V gene encodes CDR1 MDHEN and CDR2 SYDVKM. Deletions cut 8 bases from V and 1 base from J, with 5 bases between.

V usage is TRBV3-1 (or the pseudogene TRBV3-2) and J usage is TRBJ1-5; tentative D call: TRBD1 (5 bases). Trimming removed 0 bases from V and 6 bases from J, with 12 bases in between. The CDR3 extends over 15 amino acids. Per the germline V gene, CDR1 is LGHDT and CDR2 is YNNKEL (reference sequence). CDR3 in amino acids: CASSQDTVRGQPQHF. The CDR3 region has the DNA TGTGCCAGCAGCCAAGATACCGTGAGGGGTCAGCCCCAGCATTTT.

The J gene is TRBJ1-3, the V gene TRBV14; no clear D gene. Germline V CDR1 and CDR2: SGHDN, FVKESK. This CDR3 has 13 amino acids. The V end was cut by 0 bases, the J end by 4 bases, with 4 bases between. The CDR3 reads CASSQEYGNTIYF. The CDR3 DNA sequence: TGTGCCAGCAGCCAAGAATACGGAAACACCATATATTTT.

The V call is TRBV5-1, the J call TRBJ1-6; no firm D call. V lost 1 base to trimming and J lost 7 bases, with 24 bases between them. The germline V gene has CDR1 SGHRS and CDR2 YFSETQ. This CDR3 has 19 amino acids. The CDR3 protein is CASSLSIFVVADKNSPLHF. The CDR3 bases are TGCGCCAGCAGCTTGTCCATCTTCGTTGTCGCAGACAAAAATTCACCCCTCCACTTT.

This clone has just one count. The chain combines TRBV5-8 with TRBJ1-6, with D possibly TRBD1 on 6 matching bases. Germline CDR1 reads SGHTS; CDR2 reads YDEGEE. The V end lost 5 bases, the J end lost 3 bases, and 15 bases lay between the germline ends. The CDR3 sequence is 16 residues long. CDR3 sequence (DNA): TGTGCCAGCAGGCCGCTTCTGGGACACTATAATTCACCCCTCCACTTT. The encoded protein is CASRPLLGHYNSPLHF.

The chain couples TRBV5-5 to TRBJ1-2, with D possibly matching TRBD1 (5 bases). The V end was cut by 1 base, the J end by 5 bases, with 6 bases between. The CDR3 spans 12 residues. CDR1 and CDR2 from the germline V gene are SGHKS and YYEKEE (reference sequence). This chain's CDR3 is CASSLRGYGYTF. CDR3 coding DNA: TGTGCCAGCAGCTTGCGGGGGTATGGCTACACCTTC. The complete variable domain, with remaining parts taken from reference TRBV5-5 and TRBJ1-2, reads DAGVTQSPTHLIKTRGQQVTLRCSPISGHKSVSWYQQVLGQGPQFIFQYYEKEERGRGNFPDRFSARQFPNYSSELNVNALLLGDSALYLCASSLRGYGYTFGSGTRLTVV.

This clone was seen a single time. The chain recombines TRBV7-2 with TRBJ2-7, with 7 bases aligning to TRBD1. The ends lost 3 bases at V and 2 bases at J; junction bases unmatched: 10. Per germline, CDR1 SGHTA and CDR2 FQGNSA. This CDR3 spans 16 amino acids. The CDR3 coding sequence is TGTGCCAGCAGCTTCCCGAGGGACAGACTCCCCTACGAGCAGTACTTC. This gives the protein CASSFPRDRLPYEQYF.

Only one count was recorded for this clone. The rearrangement joins TRBV18 to TRBJ1-5; D is unresolved. Germline CDR1 and CDR2: KGHSH and LQKENI. The CDR3 is 12 residues long. Trimming cost V 0 bases and J 7 bases, with 4 bases left between them. The CDR3 protein is CASSPPGQPQHF. In DNA form, the CDR3 reads TGTGCCAGCTCACCACCGGGGCAGCCCCAGCATTTT. Full variable domain (remainder filled in from reference TRBV18 and TRBJ1-5): NAGVMQNPRHLVRRRGQEARLRCSPMKGHSHVYWYRQLPEEGLKFMVYLQKENIIDESGMPKERFSAEFPKEGPSILRIQQVVRGDSAAYFCASSPPGQPQHFGDGTRLSIL.

V gene TRBV18 combines with J gene TRBJ2-3, with 9 positions matching TRBD2. V shed 2 bases and J 6 bases; nucleotides not matched to a gene: 18. CDR3 length: 19 amino acids. CDR1 and CDR2 (germline): KGHSH, LQKENI. The CDR3 DNA sequence: TGTGCCAGCTCACCATCGCAGGAGTCCGCGGGAGGGTCAAGCGATACGCAGTATTTT. It translates to CASSPSQESAGGSSDTQYF.

The chain recombines TRBV3-1 (or the pseudogene TRBV3-2) with TRBJ2-6; D call uncertain. Germline CDR1 is LGHDT and CDR2 is YNNKEL (reference sequence). The CDR3 extends over 15 amino acids. V shed 7 bases and J shed 0 bases, with 10 bases lying between them. CDR3 coding DNA: TGTGCCAGCACCCTCTACCTCTCTGGGGCCAACGTCCTGACTTTC. This sequence encodes CASTLYLSGANVLTF.

This clone was picked up a small number of times. This chain joins TRBV19 and TRBJ2-7, with D perhaps TRBD1 (6 bases). This CDR3 is 14 amino acids long. V lost 0 bases, J lost 7 bases, and 13 bases lay in between. Germline V gene sequence: CDR1 LNHDA, CDR2 SQIVND (reference sequence). In DNA form, the CDR3 reads TGTGCCAGTAGTATAGATTTACACAGGGAGGAGCAGTACTTC. Translating it yields CASSIDLHREEQYF.

This clone occurred once. The CDR3 loop is CASSLGGGGETQYF. CDR3 nucleotides: TGCGCCAGCAGCTTGGGAGGGGGCGGAGAGACCCAGTACTTC. The chain combines TRBV5-1 with TRBJ2-5, with 7 bases aligning to TRBD1. V was pared by 0 bases and J by 4 bases, with 3 bases of the junction left unmatched. This CDR3 spans 14 amino acids. Germline lookup yields CDR1 SGHRS and CDR2 YFSETQ.

In this sample, this clone turned up once. The gene calls are TRBV5-1 and TRBJ1-6, with TRBD1 as a possible D gene (5 bases). V gave up 0 bases and J gave up 8 bases, with 12 bases separating them. This CDR3 is built from 15 residues. Germline CDR1 reads SGHRS; CDR2 reads YFSETQ. CDR3 in amino acids: CASSLVPREHSPLHF. The CDR3 DNA is TGCGCCAGCAGCTTGGTTCCCAGGGAGCATTCACCCCTCCACTTT.

The V and J genes are TRBV29-1 and TRBJ1-1; TRBD1 aligns across 8 bases. Per the germline V gene, CDR1 is SQVTM and CDR2 is ANQGSEA. The length of the CDR3 is 13 residues. The trim removed 6 bases at V and 3 bases at J, leaving 6 bases unmatched. CDR3 in amino acids: CSVRTGLYTEAFF. CDR3 bases: TGCAGCGTCAGGACAGGGTTGTACACTGAAGCTTTCTTT.

Here the CDR3 reads CASSQPGIAGGPLSNEQFF. CDR3 nucleotides: TGTGCCAGCAGTCAGCCTGGGATAGCGGGAGGTCCCCTGTCCAATGAGCAGTTCTTC. This sequence joins TRBV6-6 and TRBJ2-1, with 10 bases that match TRBD2. The germline V gene has CDR1 MNHNY and CDR2 SVGAGI (reference sequence). V shed 5 bases, J shed 6 bases, and the junction held 19 bases outside the gene matches. This CDR3 has 19 amino acids.

The V call is TRBV3-1 (or the pseudogene TRBV3-2), the J call TRBJ1-3; D uncertain. Germline V gene sequence: CDR1 LGHDT, CDR2 YNNKEL (reference sequence). The CDR3 spans 13 residues. Trimming removed 0 bases at V and 7 bases at J, with 7 bases between. CDR3 amino acids: CASSQDLGNTIYF. DNA of the CDR3: TGTGCCAGCAGCCAAGATTTAGGGAACACCATATATTTT.

The J gene is TRBJ2-5, the V gene TRBV15; D may be TRBD1 (6 bases). This CDR3 has 14 amino acids. CDR1 is LNHNV and CDR2 is YYDKDF in the germline V gene (reference sequence). Between the trimmed V and J ends, which lost 4 bases and 4 bases, there was a span of 13 bases. The CDR3 here is CATSIRGGRETQYF. In nucleotides, the CDR3 is TGTGCCACCAGCATCAGAGGGGGTCGAGAGACCCAGTACTTC.

The chain has TRBV15 and TRBJ2-5, with TRBD2 matching 8 bases. Germline values: CDR1 LNHNV, CDR2 YYDKDF (reference sequence). Trimming cost V 0 bases and J 2 bases; bases outside gene matches: 2. This CDR3 region has 15 residues. In nucleotides, the CDR3 is TGTGCCACCAGCAGAGAGGCTAGCGGGCAAGAGACCCAGTACTTC. It encodes CATSREASGQETQYF.

The chain links TRBV12-3 or TRBV12-4 to TRBJ2-5; D may match TRBD1 or TRBD2 (5 bases each). The CDR3 length is 11 residues. The V end was cut by 5 bases, the J end by 4 bases, with 5 bases between. CDR3 amino acids: CASSGGETQYF. The CDR3 nucleotides read TGTGCCAGCAGTGGGGGAGAGACCCAGTACTTC.

The gene calls are TRBV3-1 (or the pseudogene TRBV3-2) and TRBJ2-1; D tentatively reads TRBD1 or TRBD2 (7 bases each). The CDR3 sequence is 13 residues long. CDR1 is LGHDT and CDR2 is YNNKEL in the germline V gene (reference sequence). Trimming cost V 5 bases and J 8 bases, with 13 bases left between them. CDR3 sequence: CASSAQGGHEQFF. CDR3 DNA: TGTGCCAGCAGCGCCCAGGGGGGGCATGAGCAGTTCTTC.

The J gene is TRBJ2-5, the V gene TRBV5-1; 10 positions match TRBD2. Trimming removed 4 bases from V and 5 bases from J; junction bases left unmatched: 11. The V gene's germline CDR1 is SGHRS and CDR2 YFSETQ. This CDR3 contains 16 residues. The CDR3 here is CASSRETSGVGETQYF. DNA of the CDR3: TGCGCCAGCAGCCGGGAAACTAGCGGGGTAGGGGAGACCCAGTACTTC.

The chain employs TRBV6-1 and TRBJ2-1; D not resolved. The V gene lost 2 bases and the J gene lost 0 bases, with 8 bases spanning the gap. Germline CDR1 and CDR2: MNHNS and SASEGT. CDR3 size: 15 residues. The CDR3 nucleotides read TGTGCCAGCAGTGAACCCCGCCACTCCTACAATGAGCAGTTCTTC. Translation gives CASSEPRHSYNEQFF.